This TCR beta chain originates from a study of metastatic and nonmetastatic thyroid tumors. Each patient went into thyroid surgery without having received any treatment. TCRdb re-called the PCR reads via MiXCR. This sample has 53,000 or so clones, with more than 20% found just once. This clone was observed many times. The length of the CDR3 is 19 residues. Germline loops: CDR1 LGHDT, CDR2 YNNKEL (reference sequence). V was pared by 0 bases and J by 0 bases, with 21 bases between. This receptor was taken from a female donor with papillary thyroid cancer or a benign thyroid nodule (not recorded which). Some clones in this sample may be carry-over from other donors' samples. Material: blood. This chain connects TRBV3-1 to TRBJ2-7; D might be TRBD2 (6 bases). In nucleotides, the CDR3 is TGTGCCAGCAGCCAAGATTCGGCTTGGGGGAGGAACCCCTCCTACGAGCAGTACTTC. This gives the protein CASSQDSAWGRNPSYEQYF.